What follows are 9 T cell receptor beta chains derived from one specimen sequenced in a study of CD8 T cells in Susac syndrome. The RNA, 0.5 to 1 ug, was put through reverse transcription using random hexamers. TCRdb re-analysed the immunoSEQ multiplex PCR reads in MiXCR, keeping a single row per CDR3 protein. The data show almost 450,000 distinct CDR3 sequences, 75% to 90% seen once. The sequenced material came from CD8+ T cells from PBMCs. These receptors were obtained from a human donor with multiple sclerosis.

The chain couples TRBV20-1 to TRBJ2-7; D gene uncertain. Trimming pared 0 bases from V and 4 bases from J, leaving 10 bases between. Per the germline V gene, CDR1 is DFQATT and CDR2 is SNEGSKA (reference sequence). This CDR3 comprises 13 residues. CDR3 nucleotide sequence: TGCAGTGCTAGAGATGGTCCGCAATACGAGCAGTACTTC. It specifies CSARDGPQYEQYF.

This CDR3 reads CASSLIGVDTQYF. In DNA, the CDR3 is TGTGCCAGCAGCTTGATAGGGGTAGATACGCAGTATTTT. The gene calls are TRBV7-8 and TRBJ2-3, with a weak D call TRBD1 (5 bases). V was cut by 3 bases and J by 5 bases, with 9 bases left in between. CDR3 size: 13 residues. The germline gives CDR1 SGHVS, CDR2 FQNEAQ. Full variable domain (remainder filled in from reference TRBV7-8 and TRBJ2-3): GAGVSQSPRYKVAKRGQDVALRCDPISGHVSLFWYQQALGQGPEFLTYFQNEAQLDKSGLPSDRFFAERPEGSVSTLKIQRTQQEDSAVYLCASSLIGVDTQYFGPGTRLTVL.

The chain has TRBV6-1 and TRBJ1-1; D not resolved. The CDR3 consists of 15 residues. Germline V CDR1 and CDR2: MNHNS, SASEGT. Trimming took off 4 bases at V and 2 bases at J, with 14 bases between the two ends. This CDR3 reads CASSAPDRGNTEAFF. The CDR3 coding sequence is TGTGCCAGCAGTGCACCGGACCGAGGCAACACTGAAGCTTTCTTT.

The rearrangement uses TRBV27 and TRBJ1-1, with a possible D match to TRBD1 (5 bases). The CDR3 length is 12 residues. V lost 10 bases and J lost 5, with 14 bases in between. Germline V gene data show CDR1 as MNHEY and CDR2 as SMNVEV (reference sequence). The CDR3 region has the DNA TGTGCCACCCTACTGGGGGGGACTGAAGCTTTCTTT. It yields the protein CATLLGGTEAFF.

CDR3 sequence (DNA): TGTGCCTGGAGGCGAGCTACGATTAGGACTAGCGGGAGTGACGGGGAGCTGTTTTTT. The encoded protein is CAWRRATIRTSGSDGELFF. This rearrangement joins TRBV30 to TRBJ2-2; TRBD2 matches 13 bases. This CDR3 is built from 19 residues. V gave up 3 bases and J gave up 7 bases; unmatched junction bases: 17. The germline V gene encodes CDR1 GTSNPN and CDR2 SVGIG (reference sequence).

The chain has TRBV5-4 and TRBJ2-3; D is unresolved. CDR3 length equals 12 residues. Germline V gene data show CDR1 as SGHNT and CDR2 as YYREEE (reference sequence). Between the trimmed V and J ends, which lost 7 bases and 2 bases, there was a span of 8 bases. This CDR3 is CASSETTDTQYF. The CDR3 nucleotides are TGTGCCAGCTCCGAGACCACAGATACGCAGTATTTT.

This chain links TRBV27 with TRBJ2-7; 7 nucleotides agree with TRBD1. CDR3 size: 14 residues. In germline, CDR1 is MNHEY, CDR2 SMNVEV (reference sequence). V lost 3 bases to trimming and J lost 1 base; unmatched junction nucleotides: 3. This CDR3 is CASSFRDRSYEQYF. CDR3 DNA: TGTGCCAGCAGTTTCCGGGACAGATCCTACGAGCAGTACTTC.

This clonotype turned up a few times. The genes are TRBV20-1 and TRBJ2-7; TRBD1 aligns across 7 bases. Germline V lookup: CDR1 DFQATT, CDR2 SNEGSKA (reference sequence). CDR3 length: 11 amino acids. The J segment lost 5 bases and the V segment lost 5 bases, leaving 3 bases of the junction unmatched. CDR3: CSAYTGDEQYF. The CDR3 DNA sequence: TGCAGTGCTTATACAGGGGACGAGCAGTACTTC.

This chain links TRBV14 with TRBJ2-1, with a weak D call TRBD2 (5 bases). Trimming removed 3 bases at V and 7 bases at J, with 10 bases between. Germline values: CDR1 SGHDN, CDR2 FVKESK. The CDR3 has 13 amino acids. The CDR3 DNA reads TGTGCCAGCAGCCAGGCCGGGGAAAATGAGCAGTTCTTC. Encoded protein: CASSQAGENEQFF.